The 15 T cell receptor beta chains given below trace back to one sample, sequenced in a study of blood T cell repertoires in COVID-19. TCRdb keeps only in-frame clones here, not all; method: immunoSEQ multiplex PCR. This sample has 75,000 or so clones, with roughly four fifths found just once. Sequencing was carried out using peripheral blood. The source of these receptors is a man aged 60 to 69 with acute or convalescent COVID-19.

This clone occurred many times. The rearrangement joins TRBV3-1 (or the pseudogene TRBV3-2) to TRBJ2-7; 8 bases line up with TRBD1. This CDR3 contains 16 residues. J gave up 5 bases and V 4 bases, and 13 bases lay outside the gene matches. CDR1 is LGHDT, CDR2 YNNKEL, per germline (reference sequence). CDR3 amino acids: CASSPCGPGGFDEQYF. The DNA for the CDR3 is TGTGCCAGCAGCCCATGTGGGCCAGGGGGCTTCGACGAGCAGTACTTC.

This sequence joins TRBV28 and TRBJ2-5; D is perhaps TRBD1 (5 bases). The CDR3 has 15 amino acids. V lost 6 bases, J lost 2 bases, and 16 bases lay in between. Germline assignment: CDR1 MDHEN and CDR2 SYDVKM. CDR3 region: CASSERQLRQETQYF. The CDR3 DNA is TGTGCCAGCAGCGAGCGACAGCTCAGGCAAGAGACCCAGTACTTC.

This sequence joins TRBV20-1 and TRBJ1-3; D gene unclear. The germline CDR1 and CDR2 sequences are DFQATT and SNEGSKA (reference sequence). This CDR3 has 11 amino acids. The V end was cut by 1 base, the J end by 8 bases, with 6 bases between. CDR3 nucleotide sequence: TGCAGTGCTAGAGCTCCGGACACCATATATTTT. It encodes CSARAPDTIYF.

This clone has only one observation. The chain couples TRBV6-2 or TRBV6-3 to TRBJ1-3; D remains ambiguous. In germline, CDR1 is MNHEY, CDR2 SVGEGT. The CDR3 loop spans 11 amino acids. V was pared by 4 bases and J by 9 bases, with 7 bases between. The chain's CDR3 is CASSSSVTIYF. CDR3 sequence (DNA): TGTGCCAGCAGTTCCAGCGTCACCATATATTTT.

The chain uses TRBV18 and TRBJ1-1; possible D gene TRBD1, 6 bases. V was pared by 4 bases and J by 1 base, with 7 bases between. Germline loops: CDR1 KGHSH, CDR2 LQKENI. The CDR3 has 13 amino acids. The DNA of the CDR3 is TGTGCCAGCTCACAAGGGGGGAACACTGAAGCTTTCTTT. Encoded protein: CASSQGGNTEAFF.

The chain links TRBV30 to TRBJ2-1; 13 bases agree with TRBD2. Per germline, CDR1 GTSNPN and CDR2 SVGIG (reference sequence). The CDR3 length is 15 residues. V dropped 1 base and J dropped 7; count of bases not matched to a gene: 4. The CDR3 DNA follows: TGTGCCTGGAGTGAAGGGACTAGCGGGGATAATGAGCAGTTCTTC. Translation: CAWSEGTSGDNEQFF.

The V call is TRBV9, the J call TRBJ2-7, with 8 positions matching TRBD1. Germline V gene lookup returns CDR1 SGDLS and CDR2 YYNGEE. V lost 4 bases, J lost 3 bases, and 15 bases stayed unmatched. The CDR3 is made up of 17 amino acids. The CDR3, as DNA: TGTGCCAGCAGCCTGAGAATCCGGGACAGGTCTCTCTACGAGCAGTACTTC. It translates to CASSLRIRDRSLYEQYF.

The chain is built from TRBV19 and TRBJ1-5; 8 bases align to TRBD1. Per germline, CDR1 LNHDA and CDR2 SQIVND (reference sequence). The CDR3 runs to 16 residues. V shed 7 bases, J shed 3 bases, and the junction held 11 bases outside the gene matches. The CDR3 DNA sequence: TGTGCCAGTACTCCTTCCCGGACAGGGATCAATCAGCCCCAGCATTTT. The encoded protein is CASTPSRTGINQPQHF.

The chain is built from TRBV6-4 and TRBJ2-7; tentative D call: TRBD2 (5 bases). The CDR3 is 13 residues long. V dropped 5 bases and J dropped 5 bases, with 13 bases sitting between them. Looked up from germline, CDR1 is MRHNA and CDR2 is SNTAGT. The CDR3 loop is CASSLPGTHEQYF. CDR3 nucleotide sequence: TGTGCCAGCAGTCTCCCGGGAACACACGAGCAGTACTTC.

This clone was observed a handful of times. The V call is TRBV4-3, the J call TRBJ1-4, with a tentative D call TRBD1 (5 bases). The CDR3 runs 15 residues. Germline V CDR1 and CDR2: LGHNA, YSLEER. Deletions cut 4 bases from V and 4 bases from J, with 13 bases between. CDR3 DNA sequence: TGCGCCAGCAGCCGGTCAGGGTTTGATAATGAAAAACTGTTTTTT. Translation gives CASSRSGFDNEKLFF.

The chain links TRBV5-8 to TRBJ1-5; unclear D gene. Germline V gene lookup returns CDR1 SGHTS and CDR2 YDEGEE. Trimming took 1 base from V and 11 from J, leaving 13 bases between them. The length of the CDR3 is 13 residues. The CDR3 protein is CASSLSGVSAQHF. CDR3 DNA sequence: TGTGCCAGCAGCTTGTCCGGGGTCTCGGCCCAGCATTTT. Full variable domain (outside the CDR3, taken from reference TRBV5-8 and TRBJ1-5): EAGVTQSPTHLIKTRGQQATLRCSPISGHTSVYWYQQALGLGLQFLLWYDEGEERNRGNFPPRFSGRQFPNYSSELNVNALELEDSALYLCASSLSGVSAQHFGDGTRLSIL.

This clone was observed many times. This chain joins TRBV6-6 and TRBJ2-7, with D uncertain. The length of the CDR3 is 12 residues. Between the trimmed V and J ends, which lost 5 bases and 6 bases, there was a span of 11 bases. The germline gives CDR1 MNHNY, CDR2 SVGAGI (reference sequence). CDR3 sequence reads: CASSTLRGEQYF. The CDR3 region has the DNA TGTGCCAGCAGTACCCTTAGAGGCGAGCAGTACTTC.

This clone was counted a single time. The chain joins TRBV7-2 to TRBJ1-1; 7 bases are shared with TRBD1. Germline lookup yields CDR1 SGHTA and CDR2 FQGNSA. This CDR3 has 17 amino acids. The junction had 14 bases not matched to a gene; V was cut back by 2 bases and J by 5 bases. The CDR3 nucleotides read TGTGCCAGCAGCTTAATCGGGACAGCCATCCGCGGAACTGAAGCTTTCTTT. Its protein product is CASSLIGTAIRGTEAFF.

V gene TRBV20-1 combines with J gene TRBJ2-4; TRBD2 matches 7 bases. The CDR3 consists of 12 residues. The ends lost 3 bases at V and 11 bases at J; junction bases unmatched: 7. Per germline, CDR1 DFQATT and CDR2 SNEGSKA (reference sequence). The CDR3 DNA is TGCAGTGCTAGTTCGGGGGGACCCTTTCAGTACTTC. Encoded protein: CSASSGGPFQYF.

V and J are TRBV9 and TRBJ2-2; 9 nucleotides agree with TRBD2. The V gene end was trimmed by 4 bases and the J gene end by 5 bases; junction bases not matched to a gene: 6. This CDR3 region has 15 residues. From germline, CDR1 is SGDLS and CDR2 YYNGEE. CDR3 DNA: TGTGCCAGCAGCCTTAGCGGGGGTGGGACCGGGGAGCTGTTTTTT. Its protein product is CASSLSGGGTGELFF.